This entry lists 2 T cell receptor beta chains sequenced from one sample in a study of blood T cell repertoires in COVID-19. TCRdb's table, derived via immunoSEQ multiplex PCR, lists solely in-frame clones and lacks some. The top ten clones hold about 13% of a sample with about 220,000 clones, 65% to 85% of them seen once. The sequenced material came from peripheral blood. These receptors were collected from a human donor in a cohort sampled during active COVID-19.

As concerns this clone: The sample holds other DNA sequences that translate to the same CDR3. The chain employs TRBV5-1 and TRBJ1-3; unclear D gene. Trimming removed 4 bases from V and 0 bases from J, with 8 bases in between. This CDR3 region has 14 residues. CDR1 SGHRS and CDR2 YFSETQ come from the germline V gene. CDR3 coding DNA: TGCGCCAGCAGCCTGGATCTCTCTGGAAACACCATATATTTT. Its translation is CASSLDLSGNTIYF.

The chain recombines TRBV11-2 with TRBJ2-3, with D hard to call. CDR3 length equals 15 residues. V lost 5 bases and J lost 6, with 18 bases in between. In germline, CDR1 is SGHAT, CDR2 FQNNGV. As DNA, the CDR3 is TGTGCCAGCAGCCCCAACCCCGCAATTGAGGATACGCAGTATTTT. This translates into CASSPNPAIEDTQYF.